The 19 T cell receptor beta chains presented below share a single source sample, sequenced in a study of human T cells and chemical hapten exposure. The time point was: patch test 3, about 24 weeks after DPC sensitization. As for treatment: therapeutic diphenylcyclopropenone sensitization with weekly scalp DPC. TCRdb reprocessed the RACE reads via MiXCR and lists one record per CDR3 protein. The data contain fewer than 200,000 distinct CDR3 sequences, around 30% of them seen just once; the ten biggest clones take up about 2.1%. This specimen consisted of whole blood, obtained in connection with sensitization to the hapten diphenylcyclopropenone (DPC). Every receptor here comes from a woman aged 18-29 years with alopecia areata. Some clones in this sample may be carry-over from other donors' samples.

This clonotype appeared many times. The V call is TRBV5-4, the J call TRBJ2-7; D remains ambiguous. Trimming left V 0 bases short and J 2 bases short, with 15 bases between. The germline V gene encodes CDR1 SGHNT and CDR2 YYREEE (reference sequence). This CDR3 is built from 16 residues. This chain's CDR3 is CASSLDLGMGTYEQYF. The CDR3 nucleotides read TGTGCCAGCAGCTTGGATCTGGGGATGGGAACCTACGAGCAGTACTTC.

This clonotype was detected only a few times. The chain couples TRBV12-3 or TRBV12-4 to TRBJ2-1; tentatively, D is TRBD1 (5 bases). This CDR3 is 16 amino acids long. The V and J ends lost 6 bases and 0 bases respectively, with 15 bases between them. The CDR3 bases are TGTGCCAGCAGGACGACAGAACCAAGCTCCTACAATGAGCAGTTCTTC. Protein product: CASRTTEPSSYNEQFF.

The V and J genes are TRBV9 and TRBJ2-7; 9 bases line up with TRBD1. The CDR3 runs to 16 residues. From germline, CDR1 is SGDLS and CDR2 YYNGEE. Losses at the gene ends were 4 bases for V and 5 bases for J; bases not matched to a gene: 13. CDR3 in amino acids: CASSPSTGTGMDEQYF. The CDR3, as DNA: TGTGCCAGCAGCCCGAGCACCGGGACAGGGATGGACGAGCAGTACTTC.

The rearrangement uses TRBV7-2 and TRBJ1-2; tentative D call: TRBD1 (6 bases). CDR1 is SGHTA, CDR2 FQGNSA, per germline. V was trimmed by 5 bases and J by 4 bases, leaving 11 bases between them. The CDR3 loop spans 13 amino acids. CDR3 in amino acids: CASSEDRIYGYTF. The CDR3 bases are TGTGCCAGCAGCGAGGACAGAATCTATGGCTACACCTTC.

V gene TRBV29-1 combines with J gene TRBJ2-7, with D possibly called TRBD1 or TRBD2 (5 bases each). Germline CDR1 SQVTM, CDR2 ANQGSEA. This CDR3 contains 16 residues. V lost 0 bases and J 7 bases, leaving 22 bases between the germline ends. CDR3: CSVEDQSPGTLREQYF. The CDR3 DNA reads as TGCAGCGTTGAAGATCAGAGCCCAGGGACCCTGAGAGAGCAGTACTTC.

A few counts support this clonotype. The chain links TRBV9 to TRBJ1-1; D gene unclear. CDR1 and CDR2 (germline): SGDLS, YYNGEE. V lost 0 bases, J lost 4 bases, and 7 bases lay in between. This CDR3 has 13 amino acids. CDR3 residues: CASSVAVGTEAFF. CDR3 coding DNA: TGTGCCAGCAGCGTAGCGGTTGGCACTGAAGCTTTCTTT.

CDR3 amino acids: CASSDQGVTEAFF. CDR3 bases: TGTGCCAGCAGTGACCAAGGCGTCACTGAAGCTTTCTTT. V and J are TRBV2 and TRBJ1-1, with D unresolved. Germline V gene lookup returns CDR1 SNHLY and CDR2 FYNNEI. Deletions cut 3 bases from V and 4 bases from J, with 9 bases between. CDR3 length: 13 amino acids.

This clonotype was picked up a small number of times. The CDR3 nucleotides are TGCGCCAGCAGCCAAGGCGTCAGGGGAGGGGGCCCCTCTGGGGCCAACGTCCTGACTTTC. It is translated as CASSQGVRGGGPSGANVLTF. The chain employs TRBV4-1 and TRBJ2-6; D possibly matches TRBD1 or TRBD2 (7 bases each). The germline CDR1 and CDR2 sequences are MGHRA and YSYEKL. The germline V and J ends were trimmed by 1 base and 0 bases, with 19 bases remaining between them. This CDR3 comprises 20 residues.

Only a few counts were recorded for this clonotype. The V gene is TRBV25-1, the J gene TRBJ2-7; D remains unclear. Germline assignment: CDR1 MGHDK and CDR2 SYGVNS. This CDR3 comprises 12 residues. The V end was cut by 3 bases, the J end by 4 bases, with 7 bases between. CDR3 protein: CASSDLGYEQYF. In nucleotides, the CDR3 is TGTGCCAGCAGTGATCTAGGGTACGAGCAGTACTTC.

This clonotype has only a few counts. This chain links TRBV19 with TRBJ1-5, with D perhaps matching TRBD1 (5 bases). CDR3 length: 15 residues. The germline V gene encodes CDR1 LNHDA and CDR2 SQIVND (reference sequence). V lost 5 bases to trimming and J lost 0 bases, with 11 bases between them. Here the CDR3 reads CASSRAGNSNQPQHF. The CDR3 region has the DNA TGTGCCAGTAGTCGGGCAGGGAATAGCAATCAGCCCCAGCATTTT.

The V and J genes are TRBV27 and TRBJ1-5, with TRBD1 matching over 10 bases. Germline loops: CDR1 MNHEY, CDR2 SMNVEV (reference sequence). The CDR3 loop spans 14 amino acids. Losses at the gene ends were 8 bases for V and 7 bases for J; bases not matched to a gene: 8. The CDR3: CASGRGTGDQPQHF. DNA of the CDR3: TGTGCCAGCGGTAGAGGGACAGGGGACCAGCCCCAGCATTTT.

This clonotype showed up just a few times. The rearrangement links TRBV6-2 or TRBV6-3 to TRBJ2-1; tentatively, D is TRBD2 (6 bases). The germline V and J ends were trimmed by 2 bases and 8 bases, with 22 bases remaining between them. The CDR3 has 17 residues. Germline V gene sequence: CDR1 MNHEY, CDR2 SVGEGT. The chain's CDR3 is CASSYGQRGRSGDEQFF. The CDR3 DNA is TGTGCCAGCAGTTACGGTCAAAGAGGGAGGTCTGGAGATGAGCAGTTCTTC.

The chain joins TRBV27 to TRBJ2-1, with 13 bases fitting TRBD2. This CDR3 contains 14 residues. Losses at the gene ends were 7 bases for V and 9 bases for J; bases not matched to a gene: 6. The V gene's germline CDR1 is MNHEY and CDR2 SMNVEV (reference sequence). The CDR3 sequence: CASTGLAGASEQFF. In DNA, the CDR3 is TGTGCCAGCACCGGACTAGCGGGAGCAAGTGAGCAGTTCTTC.

This sequence joins TRBV5-5 and TRBJ2-3; TRBD2 might be the D (5 bases). V lost 2 bases, J lost 0 bases, and 25 bases lay in between. The length of the CDR3 is 20 residues. CDR1 and CDR2 (germline): SGHKS, YYEKEE (reference sequence). CDR3 protein: CASSLRDSWRSRVSTDTQYF. Written as DNA, the CDR3 is TGTGCCAGCAGCTTAAGGGATTCTTGGAGGAGCCGCGTTAGCACAGATACGCAGTATTTT. The whole variable domain, remainder taken from reference TRBV5-5 and TRBJ2-3, is DAGVTQSPTHLIKTRGQQVTLRCSPISGHKSVSWYQQVLGQGPQFIFQYYEKEERGRGNFPDRFSARQFPNYSSELNVNALLLGDSALYLCASSLRDSWRSRVSTDTQYFGPGTRLTVL.

This clonotype appeared a few times. V is TRBV20-1 and J is TRBJ2-7; TRBD2 matches at 13 bases. The germline gives CDR1 DFQATT, CDR2 SNEGSKA (reference sequence). The CDR3 sequence is 14 residues long. With V trimmed by 6 bases and J by 5 bases, 7 bases remained unmatched. The CDR3 bases are TGCAGTGCCGCCGGGACTAGCGGGACCAACGAGCAGTACTTC. The encoded protein is CSAAGTSGTNEQYF.

This clonotype occurred a few times. V and J are TRBV12-3 or TRBV12-4 and TRBJ2-1; weak D call: TRBD2 (5 bases). V shed 5 bases and J shed 7 bases, with 15 bases lying between them. CDR3 size: 14 residues. The CDR3 sequence: CASSRTSNHNEQFF. The CDR3 nucleotides are TGTGCCAGCAGTCGGACTTCAAATCATAATGAGCAGTTCTTC.

This clonotype has just a few counts. One end of the junction varies from germline; a read error may be responsible. The DNA for the CDR3 is TGCAGTGCCAGAGACAGGGGAGATATTATGAGGGGCTACACCTTC. It yields the protein CSARDRGDIMRGYTF. J is TRBJ1-2 and V is TRBV20-1; 8 bases are shared with TRBD1. Germline CDR1 DFQATT, CDR2 SNEGSKA (reference sequence). This CDR3 comprises 15 residues.

This clonotype was seen at least ten times. The V call is TRBV20-1, the J call TRBJ2-1, with TRBD2 identical over 9 bases. V lost 1 base to trimming and J lost 8 bases; unmatched junction nucleotides: 15. Germline CDR1 reads DFQATT; CDR2 reads SNEGSKA (reference sequence). CDR3 length equals 17 residues. CDR3 DNA: TGCAGTGCTAGAGTTTTACATGGGTCTAGCGGGATGGATGAGCAGTTCTTC. Protein sequence: CSARVLHGSSGMDEQFF.

The rearrangement joins TRBV6-5 to TRBJ1-1; 8 positions agree with TRBD1. The CDR3 spans 14 residues. Germline V lookup: CDR1 MNHEY, CDR2 SVGAGI. V gave up 5 bases and J gave up 2 bases; unmatched junction bases: 4. CDR3 sequence: CASSDGTGNTEAFF. For the CDR3, the DNA is TGTGCCAGCAGTGACGGGACAGGTAACACTGAAGCTTTCTTT.